Presented here are 18 T cell receptor beta chains from one specimen sequenced in a study of blood T cell repertoires in COVID-19. The method was immunoSEQ multiplex PCR; TCRdb's version includes in-frame clones alone and lacks a portion of them. This table has 150,000 to 200,000 clones, 70% to 90% appearing once. Sequenced material: peripheral blood. These TCRs come from a woman older than 75 with COVID-19, enrolled during active disease.

This clone was observed once. The chain couples TRBV5-1 to TRBJ2-7; D is perhaps TRBD2 (5 bases). The CDR3 contains 15 residues. Trimming shortened V by 3 bases and J by 7 bases, and 20 bases separated the two germline ends. Germline loops: CDR1 SGHRS, CDR2 YFSETQ. The CDR3 is CASSSPGSPSGEQYF. CDR3 DNA sequence: TGCGCCAGCAGCTCCCCGGGGTCCCCCTCGGGGGAGCAGTACTTC.

The chain recombines TRBV19 with TRBJ2-3; TRBD2 agrees at 7 bases. Germline V lookup: CDR1 LNHDA, CDR2 SQIVND (reference sequence). The CDR3 spans 12 residues. With 8 bases clipped from V and 6 bases from J, the junction kept 5 bases outside the gene matches. CDR3 amino acids: CASGGGGDTQYF. The CDR3 DNA is TGTGCCAGTGGCGGGGGAGGCGATACGCAGTATTTT.

The sample holds one count of this clone. V gene TRBV7-3 combines with J gene TRBJ1-1, with D uncertain. V lost 5 bases and J lost 4, with 14 bases in between. Germline values: CDR1 SGHTA, CDR2 FQGTGA. This CDR3 has 14 amino acids. CDR3 nucleotides: TGTGCCAGCAGCCAGCACCAACTAGGCACTGAAGCTTTCTTT. Translation gives CASSQHQLGTEAFF.

The V gene is TRBV28, the J gene TRBJ2-3; 8 nucleotides agree with TRBD2. Germline-derived CDR1 and CDR2 are MDHEN and SYDVKM. Trimming cost V 2 bases and J 3 bases; bases outside gene matches: 4. This CDR3 contains 15 residues. CDR3 nucleotide sequence: TGTGCCAGCAGTTTAACTAGCGGCATGACAGATACGCAGTATTTT. Amino acids: CASSLTSGMTDTQYF. Full variable domain (missing parts from reference TRBV28 and TRBJ2-3): DVKVTQSSRYLVKRTGEKVFLECVQDMDHENMFWYRQDPGLGLRLIYFSYDVKMKEKGDIPEGYSVSREKKERFSLILESASTNQTSMYLCASSLTSGMTDTQYFGPGTRLTVL.

J is TRBJ2-2 and V is TRBV2, with D possibly matching TRBD1 (6 bases). Germline V CDR1 and CDR2: SNHLY, FYNNEI. The CDR3 is 15 amino acids. Between the trimmed V and J ends, which lost 6 bases and 6 bases, there was a span of 17 bases. CDR3 region: CASRVGASGAGELFF. The CDR3 DNA sequence: TGTGCCAGCAGGGTGGGGGCTAGTGGGGCCGGGGAGCTGTTTTTT.

CDR3 nucleotides: TGCGCCAGCAGCTTAGGGACTAGCGGCTTTAGCTCCTACAATGAGCAGTTCTTC. Translation: CASSLGTSGFSSYNEQFF. This chain connects TRBV5-1 to TRBJ2-1; 11 bases map to TRBD2. CDR3 length: 18 amino acids. Trimming at V came to 2 bases and at J to 0 bases, leaving 7 bases not matched to a gene. The germline V gene encodes CDR1 SGHRS and CDR2 YFSETQ. The variable domain in full, completed from reference TRBV5-1 and TRBJ2-1, reads KAGVTQTPRYLIKTRGQQVTLSCSPISGHRSVSWYQQTPGQGLQFLFEYFSETQRNKGNFPGRFSGRQFSNSRSEMNVSTLELGDSALYLCASSLGTSGFSSYNEQFFGPGTRLTVL.

The genes are TRBV25-1 and TRBJ1-3; D uncertain. Germline CDR1 and CDR2: MGHDK and SYGVNS. V gave up 0 bases and J gave up 0 bases, with 15 bases separating them. This CDR3 region has 18 residues. CDR3 region: CASSEYRGELVSGNTIYF. Here the CDR3 DNA reads TGTGCCAGCAGTGAATATCGCGGGGAACTCGTCTCTGGAAACACCATATATTTT.

V usage is TRBV25-1 and J usage is TRBJ2-1; maybe TRBD1 (5 bases). The CDR3 sequence is 14 residues long. Looked up from germline, CDR1 is MGHDK and CDR2 is SYGVNS. Between the trimmed V and J ends, which lost 1 base and 5 bases, there was a span of 9 bases. The CDR3 nucleotides are TGTGCCAGCAGTGAATTTGCAGGGAACAATGAGCAGTTCTTC. This encodes CASSEFAGNNEQFF.

Here the CDR3 reads CASSFGGLYQRAYEQYF. CDR3 bases: TGTGCCAGCAGCTTTGGTGGGTTGTATCAGCGAGCCTACGAGCAGTACTTC. The chain joins TRBV5-6 to TRBJ2-7; D is undetermined. This CDR3 contains 17 residues. The germline gives CDR1 SGHDT, CDR2 YYEEEE. The V gene lost 2 bases and the J gene lost 2 bases, with 20 bases spanning the gap.

V gene TRBV6-4 combines with J gene TRBJ2-2; 9 bases agree with TRBD2. The CDR3 runs to 16 residues. Germline CDR1 and CDR2: MRHNA and SNTAGT. The ends lost 0 bases at V and 6 bases at J; junction bases unmatched: 5. The CDR3 loop reads CASSDSFSGSAGELFF. DNA of the CDR3: TGTGCCAGCAGTGACTCATTTAGCGGGAGTGCCGGGGAGCTGTTTTTT.

This sequence joins TRBV6-4 and TRBJ1-5; D gene ambiguous. The CDR3 is 15 amino acids. Germline assignment: CDR1 MRHNA and CDR2 SNTAGT. Trimming stripped 7 bases from V and 0 bases from J, with 13 bases between. CDR3 residues: CASIMTSFSNQPQHF. CDR3 coding DNA: TGTGCCAGCATTATGACATCTTTTAGCAATCAGCCCCAGCATTTT.

The chain has TRBV9 and TRBJ2-2; D unresolved. V shed 3 bases and J shed 5 bases, with 11 bases lying between them. This CDR3 is built from 14 residues. Germline values: CDR1 SGDLS, CDR2 YYNGEE. The CDR3 DNA sequence: TGTGCCAGCAGCGCCCTATCGCTAACCGGGGAGCTGTTTTTT. This gives the protein CASSALSLTGELFF.

The gene calls are TRBV29-1 and TRBJ1-2; D gene ambiguous. The CDR3 consists of 12 residues. V was clipped by 0 bases and J by 5 bases, with 7 bases between them. From germline, CDR1 is SQVTM and CDR2 ANQGSEA. As DNA, the CDR3 is TGCAGCGTTGAAGAAAACTCTTATGGCTACACCTTC. It encodes CSVEENSYGYTF.

The chain recombines TRBV6-4 with TRBJ1-2; TRBD1 aligns across 9 bases. This CDR3 spans 14 amino acids. Germline V gene data show CDR1 as MRHNA and CDR2 as SNTAGT. Losses at the gene ends were 6 bases for V and 4 bases for J; bases not matched to a gene: 6. CDR3 in DNA: TGTGCCAGCAGATCGGACAGGGGAATCTATGGCTACACCTTC. Its translation is CASRSDRGIYGYTF.

The J gene is TRBJ2-1, the V gene TRBV27; 14 bases fit TRBD2. CDR1 is MNHEY, CDR2 SMNVEV, per germline (reference sequence). This CDR3 has 15 amino acids. V shed 6 bases, J shed 7 bases, and the junction held 5 bases outside the gene matches. CDR3 in DNA: TGTGCCAGCAGCGCCGGGACTAGCGGGAGTAATGAGCAGTTCTTC. Translating gives CASSAGTSGSNEQFF.

The V gene is TRBV2, the J gene TRBJ1-5; D may be TRBD1 (6 bases). Germline V lookup: CDR1 SNHLY, CDR2 FYNNEI. The CDR3 length is 16 residues. V lost 8 bases and J 0 bases, leaving 17 bases between the germline ends. CDR3 amino acids: CASGRDRTYSNQPQHF. The CDR3 coding sequence is TGTGCCAGCGGTAGAGACAGGACCTATAGCAATCAGCCCCAGCATTTT.

The V and J genes are TRBV18 and TRBJ1-1; 8 bases are a match to TRBD1. The ends lost 1 base at V and 5 bases at J; junction bases unmatched: 6. CDR1 and CDR2 (germline): KGHSH, LQKENI. The CDR3 is 15 residues long. This CDR3 is CASSPRTGLGTEAFF. The CDR3 DNA reads as TGTGCCAGCTCACCACGGACAGGGTTGGGGACTGAAGCTTTCTTT.

The V and J genes are TRBV29-1 and TRBJ1-1, with D unclear. The length of the CDR3 is 13 residues. Germline V gene data show CDR1 as SQVTM and CDR2 as ANQGSEA. V was shortened by 4 bases and J by 1 base, with 10 bases between the two germline ends. The CDR3 reads CSVGLATNTEAFF. In DNA form, the CDR3 reads TGCAGCGTTGGGTTGGCCACGAACACTGAAGCTTTCTTT.